This TCR beta chain is drawn from a study of T cells in localized non-small cell lung cancer. The table came from immunoSEQ multiplex PCR; TCRdb's copy has only in-frame clones and leaves some out. Of approximately 23,000 clones listed, about 89% are singletons. The CDR3 has 13 residues. CDR1 and CDR2 (germline): MDHEN, SYDVKM. V shed 5 bases and J shed 8 bases, with 12 bases lying between them. This clonotype originated in a male donor aged 60 or over with stage I lung adenocarcinoma. This chain links TRBV28 with TRBJ1-4; D gene unclear. The sample was peripheral blood, taken before any cancer treatment. The CDR3 coding sequence is TGTGCCAGCAGTAGCGTACGAGGCGAAAAACTGTTTTTT. It encodes CASSSVRGEKLFF.